The table lists the clone carrying this T cell receptor beta chain with many counts. As yet, its antigen is unknown. The time point is: persistent/refractory GD, antithyroid drugs over 5 years with positive TRAb. With RNA extracted from PBMCs as input, the TCR library was made. Building the TCR beta libraries relied on iRepertoire HTBI primers, and CDR3 regions underwent Arm-PCR. TCRdb passed the multiplex PCR reads through MiXCR, listing each CDR3 protein once. The table lists around 400,000 distinct CDR3 sequences, roughly 20% of them singletons. This entry is derived from a study of regulatory T cells in long-lasting Graves disease. After removal of 3 bases from V and 3 bases from J, the junction contained 4 bases not matched to a gene. The CDR3 is 15 residues long. Germline assignment: CDR1 KGHDR and CDR2 SFDVKD. The study's findings and limits: Segments TRBV28, TRBJ1-2 and TRBJ2-5 showed preferential usage in persistent disease.

The V and J genes are TRBV24-1 and TRBJ2-5, with 9 bases fitting TRBD1. Sequenced here: peripheral blood mononuclear cells (PBMCs), sampled when the disease was refractory, from a patient treated with antithyroid drugs. The receptor was derived from a woman in her thirties or forties with Graves disease. The CDR3 DNA reads TGTGCCACCAGTGATGAGACAGGGGGGAAAGAGACCCAGTACTTC. Encoded protein: CATSDETGGKETQYF.